This T cell receptor beta chain is drawn from a study of vaccination and CD4 T cells after COVID-19. Study as a whole: Participants got two doses of BNT162b2 or mRNA-1273 vaccine.

In regard to this clonotype: Its antigen remains unknown.

This CDR3 has 16 residues. Germline loops: CDR1 MGHRA, CDR2 YSYEKL. The ends lost 2 bases at V and 4 bases at J; junction bases unmatched: 8. The study sequenced cultured CD4+ T cell DNA using the Oncomine TCR Beta short-read assay. TCRdb re-called the PCR reads with MiXCR, one entry per CDR3 protein. This sample has fewer than 20,000 distinct CDR3 sequences, with about 56% found just once. Described treatment: approximately 9-day PBMC culture with coronavirus spike peptide pools or control peptides (ViraFEST assay). Fresh replacement IL-2 medium substituted for half the medium on days 3 and 7. This chain connects TRBV4-1 to TRBJ1-3, with 7 nucleotides matching TRBD1. The specimen comprised CD4+ T cells from blood, cultured in vitro, sampled before SARS-CoV-2 vaccination. This TCR was recovered from a human donor who had recovered from COVID-19. The CDR3 spells CASSQPGRGQGNTIYF. The CDR3, as DNA: TGCGCCAGCAGCCAACCCGGGAGGGGGCAAGGAAACACCATATATTTT.